The rows below give T cell receptor beta chains drawn from one sample of a study of cytomegalovirus exposure and HLA in healthy donors. Assay used: immunoSEQ multiplex PCR; TCRdb lists only in-frame clones, some missing. In the table there are about 110,000 clones, 81% of which are singletons. The sample was PBMCs. These receptors were obtained from a woman aged 25 to 39 in good health and CMV-seronegative. CDR3s include the opening cysteine and the closing phenylalanine or tryptophan. The order of the fields is D gene, clone size, CDR3 length, V gene, J gene, CDR3 protein, CDR3 DNA. The D gene is left open where the match is weak. The size of a clone is reported for some rows only, either as once, few or many, or as a class for expanded clones.

>.|.|11|TRBV23-1|TRBJ2-7
CASSQQYEQYF
TGCGCCAGCAGCCAACAGTACGAGCAGTACTTC
>.|.|15|TRBV9|TRBJ2-2
CASRVEEKGTGELFF
TGTGCCAGCAGGGTGGAGGAAAAGGGCACCGGGGAGCTGTTTTTT
>TRBD2|.|16|TRBV27|TRBJ2-5
CASSQARGLAEETQYF
TGTGCCAGCAGCCAAGCCCGGGGACTAGCGGAAGAGACCCAGTACTTC
>.|.|17|TRBV5-4|TRBJ2-3
CASSPGRSAASTDTQYF
TGTGCCAGCAGCCCTGGAAGATCCGCGGCTAGCACAGATACGCAGTATTTT
>.|.|12|TRBV28|TRBJ2-3
CASLGPPVGQYF
TGTGCCAGCCTAGGCCCACCTGTAGGGCAGTATTTT
>.|.|14|TRBV25-1|TRBJ1-1
CASSEWGDGTEAFF
TGTGCCAGCAGTGAATGGGGGGACGGCACTGAAGCTTTCTTT
>TRBD1|few|14|TRBV6-5|TRBJ1-6
CASSYTDRGSPLHF
TGTGCCAGCAGTTACACGGACAGGGGTTCACCCCTCCACTTT
>TRBD2|once|17|TRBV5-4|TRBJ2-3
CASSLVGTSGRAGSQYF
TGTGCCAGCAGCTTGGTTGGGACTAGCGGGAGGGCCGGCTCGCAGTATTTT
>.|.|15|TRBV18|TRBJ2-7
CASSQTASASYEQYF
TGTGCCAGCTCCCAGACCGCTAGCGCCTCCTACGAGCAGTACTTC
>TRBD1|once|11|TRBV30|TRBJ2-1
CAWDQGDEQFF
TGTGCCTGGGATCAGGGGGATGAGCAGTTCTTC
>.|.|15|TRBV5-1|TRBJ2-3
CASSGVGGVTDTQYF
TGCGCCAGCAGCGGGGTAGGGGGGGTGACAGATACGCAGTATTTT
>TRBD2|.|17|TRBV2|TRBJ2-3
CASSESPGTSVIDTQYF
TGTGCCAGCAGTGAGAGTCCCGGGACTAGCGTGATAGATACGCAGTATTTT
>.|.|13|TRBV25-1|TRBJ1-2
CASSGRTDYGYTF
TGTGCCAGCAGTGGAAGAACAGACTATGGCTACACCTTC
>.|.|13|TRBV28|TRBJ1-2
CASGFGSAYGYTF
TGTGCCAGCGGCTTCGGTAGCGCCTATGGCTACACCTTC
>TRBD2|.|16|TRBV4-2|TRBJ2-1
CASSQEGEGLYNEQFF
TGTGCCAGCAGCCAAGAGGGGGAGGGCCTATACAATGAGCAGTTCTTC
>.|.|16|TRBV7-9|TRBJ1-2
CASSLETGPKLYGYTF
TGTGCCAGCAGCTTGGAGACAGGCCCAAAATTATATGGCTACACCTTC
>.|.|16|TRBV19|TRBJ2-3
CASSIGYAGSTDTQYF
TGTGCCAGTAGTATAGGCTACGCGGGTAGCACAGATACGCAGTATTTT
>TRBD1|.|13|TRBV25-1|TRBJ2-2
CASSGQGTGELFF
TGTGCCAGCAGTGGACAGGGGACCGGGGAGCTGTTTTTT
>.|few|15|TRBV5-1|TRBJ1-1
CASSLQGGGRTEAFF
TGCGCCAGCAGCCTACAGGGAGGGGGAAGGACTGAAGCTTTCTTT
>TRBD2|.|15|TRBV9|TRBJ2-1
CASSGGGLPVDEQFF
TGTGCCAGCAGCGGGGGGGGACTCCCGGTCGATGAGCAGTTCTTC
>TRBD2|once|15|TRBV5-8|TRBJ2-2
CASSLKREGYGELFF
TGTGCCAGCAGCTTGAAGCGGGAAGGGTACGGGGAGCTGTTTTTT
>.|.|14|TRBV7-6|TRBJ2-2
CASTSEGGIGELFF
TGTGCCAGCACGAGTGAGGGTGGCATCGGGGAGCTGTTTTTT
>TRBD2|.|16|TRBV9|TRBJ2-3
CASSATGTSFTDTQYF
TGTGCCAGCAGCGCTACCGGGACTAGCTTCACAGATACGCAGTATTTT
>TRBD1|.|14|TRBV4-1|TRBJ1-2
CASSQDRGGYGYTF
TGCGCCAGCAGCCAGGACAGGGGCGGCTATGGCTACACCTTC
>TRBD1|.|14|TRBV6-1|TRBJ2-3
CASSEQGASDTQYF
TGTGCCAGCAGTGAACAGGGGGCGTCAGATACGCAGTATTTT
>.|.|14|TRBV6-1|TRBJ2-7
CASSEGGTGYEQYF
TGTGCCAGCAGTGAAGGTGGAACAGGCTACGAGCAGTACTTC
>.|.|14|TRBV19|TRBJ2-7
CASSDSIGPYEQYF
TGTGCCAGTAGTGACTCAATCGGTCCTTACGAGCAGTACTTC
>.|.|19|TRBV10-1|TRBJ2-3
CASSEVLGPNFLSTDTQYF
TGCGCCAGCAGTGAGGTACTAGGACCCAACTTCCTTAGCACAGATACGCAGTATTTT
>TRBD2|.|16|TRBV7-2|TRBJ2-1
CASSSRTSGVYNEQFF
TGTGCCAGCAGCAGTCGGACTAGCGGGGTTTACAATGAGCAGTTCTTC
>.|.|15|TRBV4-1|TRBJ2-6
CASSPQGPGANVLTF
TGCGCCAGCAGCCCGCAGGGTCCCGGGGCCAACGTCCTGACTTTC
>TRBD1|.|15|TRBV19|TRBJ1-5
CASSIDRGLGQPQHF
TGTGCCAGTAGTATAGACAGGGGGCTAGGTCAGCCCCAGCATTTT
>TRBD1|few|15|TRBV28|TRBJ1-5
CASSYLQGRNQPQHF
TGTGCCAGCAGTTACCTACAGGGGAGGAATCAGCCCCAGCATTTT
>TRBD2|.|15|TRBV7-9|TRBJ2-1
CASSWVGSGSNEQFF
TGTGCCAGCAGCTGGGTCGGTAGCGGGAGTAATGAGCAGTTCTTC
>TRBD2|few|15|TRBV30|TRBJ2-5
CAWSVLAGGRETQYF
TGTGCCTGGAGTGTATTGGCGGGAGGGCGGGAGACCCAGTACTTC
>.|.|15|TRBV6-5|TRBJ1-1
CASSYSLTTFREAFF
TGTGCCAGCAGTTACTCCCTAACGACATTTCGTGAAGCTTTCTTT
>TRBD2|.|15|TRBV19|TRBJ2-5
CASSVAGGPGETQYF
TGTGCCAGTAGTGTAGCGGGAGGGCCTGGGGAGACCCAGTACTTC
>TRBD2|.|15|TRBV7-2|TRBJ2-7
CASSPGLAGGYEQYF
TGTGCCAGCAGCCCAGGGCTAGCGGGAGGCTACGAGCAGTACTTC
>TRBD2|few|16|TRBV25-1|TRBJ2-5
CASSPPGLAGKETQYF
TGTGCCAGCAGTCCCCCGGGACTAGCGGGAAAAGAGACCCAGTACTTC
>.|.|14|TRBV28|TRBJ1-3
CASSRHDSGNTIYF
TGTGCCAGCAGTCGACATGACTCTGGAAACACCATATATTTT
>.|.|15|TRBV4-1|TRBJ1-2
CASSRPLERDYGYTF
TGCGCCAGCAGCCGCCCACTAGAGAGGGACTATGGCTACACCTTC
>TRBD1|.|16|TRBV7-9|TRBJ2-1
CASTSPRDRVYNEQFF
TGTGCCAGCACCAGCCCCCGGGACAGGGTATACAATGAGCAGTTCTTC
>TRBD1|.|14|TRBV28|TRBJ2-7
CASRHRGRTYEQYF
TGTGCCAGCAGGCACAGGGGGCGTACGTACGAGCAGTACTTC
>TRBD2|.|14|TRBV7-6|TRBJ2-3
CASSRTSATDTQYF
TGTGCCAGCAGTCGAACTAGCGCAACAGATACGCAGTATTTT
>.|.|14|TRBV15|TRBJ1-2
CATSREQGVDGYTF
TGTGCCACCAGCAGAGAACAGGGAGTTGATGGCTACACCTTC
>.|once|13|TRBV28|TRBJ2-1
CASRPNSGHEQFF
TGTGCCAGCAGACCCAATAGCGGTCACGAGCAGTTCTTC
>.|once|15|TRBV30|TRBJ1-1
CAWSVVARGHTEAFF
TGTGCCTGGAGTGTAGTCGCCAGGGGCCACACTGAAGCTTTCTTT
>TRBD2|.|14|TRBV5-1|TRBJ2-1
CASSTSGSFNEQFF
TGCGCCAGCAGCACTAGCGGGAGTTTTAATGAGCAGTTCTTC
>.|.|13|TRBV19|TRBJ1-1
CASFRGDGWKAFF
TGTGCCAGCTTCCGAGGCGACGGTTGGAAAGCTTTCTTT
>TRBD1|few|13|TRBV10-3|TRBJ1-1
CAITDLRDSATFF
TGTGCCATCACTGACCTCCGGGACAGCGCCACTTTCTTT
>TRBD2|.|15|TRBV7-2|TRBJ2-1
CASSLVGSGRYEQFF
TGTGCCAGCAGCTTAGTTGGTAGCGGGAGGTATGAGCAGTTCTTC
>TRBD1|.|17|TRBV30|TRBJ2-7
CAFTPGLWDRVTYEQYF
TGTGCCTTCACCCCTGGTCTTTGGGACAGGGTCACCTACGAGCAGTACTTC
>.|.|14|TRBV5-1|TRBJ2-7
CASSQLQGMDEQYF
TGCGCCAGCAGTCAACTACAGGGTATGGACGAGCAGTACTTC
>TRBD1|.|14|TRBV6-1|TRBJ1-2
CAISEGQGGRGYTF
TGTGCCATCAGTGAGGGACAGGGAGGGCGTGGCTACACCTTC
>TRBD1|.|15|TRBV5-6|TRBJ2-2
CASSPDRGGPGELFF
TGTGCCAGCAGCCCAGACAGGGGGGGTCCCGGGGAGCTGTTTTTT
>.|.|11|TRBV20-1|TRBJ2-7
CSAKRLLEQYF
TGCAGTGCCAAGAGGTTGCTCGAGCAGTACTTC